This T cell receptor (beta chain) came from a study of cytomegalovirus exposure and HLA in healthy donors. Germline loops: CDR1 LNHNV, CDR2 YYDKDF (reference sequence). With 1 base removed from V and 1 base from J, the gap between germline ends came to 23 bases. The CDR3 length is 20 residues. 60 Vbeta and 13 Jbeta primers were used in PCR. The assay was immunoSEQ multiplex PCR, and TCRdb's table has in-frame clones only and misses some. The sample shows almost 95,000 clones, nearly 70% of them seen only once. The sequenced sample was PBMCs. The chain recombines TRBV15 with TRBJ1-5; tentative D call: TRBD1 (6 bases). The TCR originated in a man aged 50-59 years in good health and CMV-seronegative. CDR3 protein: CATSRGHTRGSFSSNQPQHF. The CDR3 DNA is TGTGCCACCAGCAGAGGCCACACTAGGGGGAGTTTCTCAAGCAATCAGCCCCAGCATTTT.